The sequence of this T cell receptor (beta chain) was determined in a study of cytomegalovirus exposure and HLA in healthy donors. Findings and limits, study-wide: Accounts indicate the classifier identified cytomegalovirus status with strong specificity and sensitivity. Sequencing depth roughly uniform across donors was assumed in presence/absence analyses.

With 60 Vbeta and 13 Jbeta primers, the PCR was carried out. Libraries were prepared by immunoSEQ multiplex PCR; TCRdb keeps only in-frame clonotypes and omits some of them. The data contain about 250,000 clones, about 77% of them singletons. Donors counted as nominally healthy when sampled, yet unrecorded immune exposures were likely. Of note for this clone: Its antigen remains unknown.

This TCR derives from a boy aged 5-17 years in good health and CMV-seronegative. Source material: PBMCs.

CDR3 nucleotides: TGTGCCAGCAGCTCCTCTGCGGGGGGCACAGATACGCAGTATTTT. It specifies CASSSSAGGTDTQYF. The chain is built from TRBV5-8 and TRBJ2-3; 7 bases map to TRBD2. The CDR3 extends over 15 amino acids. CDR1 SGHTS and CDR2 YDEGEE come from the germline V gene. V lost 3 bases and J lost 1; bases outside the gene matches: 5.